This TCR beta chain was captured in a study of blood T cell repertoires in COVID-19. Participants came from roughly 24 US areas, aged roughly 18 to 89 years. Either two negative PCRs, clearance, or symptom resolution qualified Cohort 3 donors as recovered. V shed 5 bases and J 9 bases; nucleotides not matched to a gene: 8. Per germline, CDR1 MRHNA and CDR2 SNTAGT. The CDR3 runs to 14 residues. Data came from immunoSEQ multiplex PCR; TCRdb stores just in-frame clones and leaves some out. The profile shows 150,000 to 200,000 clones, roughly 83% of them singletons. The chain combines TRBV6-4 with TRBJ2-1, with 9 bases aligning to TRBD1. The TCR sequence derives from a woman aged 50 to 60 who had recovered from COVID-19. The specimen sequenced was PBMCs or T cells enriched from blood (not recorded which). The CDR3 here is CASSRDREVGEQFF. DNA of the CDR3: TGTGCCAGCAGTAGGGACAGGGAGGTGGGTGAGCAGTTCTTC.